This TCR beta chain was sequenced during a study of PD-1 blockade in classical Hodgkin lymphoma. Overall study results and limits: The CD4+ diversity rise by C4D1 was clearest in complete responders. Complete responders possessed baseline diversity comparable to newly diagnosed patients.

As for this clone: What it recognizes is unknown.

V shed 9 bases, J shed 7 bases, and the junction held 0 bases outside the gene matches. This CDR3 has 10 residues. Germline V CDR1 and CDR2: SNHLY, FYNNEI. Assay: immunoSEQ multiplex PCR; the TCRdb copy retains only in-frame clones and omits some. The sample has roughly 41,000 clones; 76% are singletons. The patients all showed relapse after autologous stem cell transplantation, while their brentuximab vedotin exposure varied. The chain combines TRBV2 with TRBJ2-1, with 7 bases aligning to TRBD2. The input for sequencing was peripheral blood mononuclear cells (PBMCs), taken at baseline. The TCR was taken from a human donor with classical Hodgkin lymphoma. Here the CDR3 reads CASSGNEQFF. The CDR3 coding sequence is TGTGCCAGTAGCGGGAATGAGCAGTTCTTC.